What follows are 2 T cell receptor beta chains derived from one specimen sequenced in a study of cytomegalovirus exposure and HLA in healthy donors. PCR was performed using 60 Vbeta and 13 Jbeta primers. Sequenced by immunoSEQ multiplex PCR; TCRdb stores in-frame clones only, minus some. In the table there are roughly 160,000 clones, roughly 84% of which are singletons. The sequencing sample was made of PBMCs. Receptor source: a man younger than 40 in good health and CMV-seronegative.

This rearrangement joins TRBV10-3 to TRBJ1-2; D is uncertain. Germline lookup yields CDR1 ENHRY and CDR2 SYGVKD. This CDR3 comprises 12 residues. The V and J ends lost 10 bases and 5 bases respectively, with 14 bases between them. The CDR3 is CATSYQEYGYTF. Here the CDR3 DNA reads TGTGCCACAAGCTACCAAGAATATGGCTACACCTTC.

The genes are TRBV5-3 and TRBJ2-5; a possible D gene is TRBD1 (6 bases). TRBV5-3 is an ORF, with its function uncertain. V lost 2 bases and J lost 5, with 13 bases in between. The CDR3 contains 14 residues. For the CDR3, the DNA is TGTGCCAGAAGCTTCACAGGGTCCGGGGAGACCCAGTACTTC. Translation: CARSFTGSGETQYF.